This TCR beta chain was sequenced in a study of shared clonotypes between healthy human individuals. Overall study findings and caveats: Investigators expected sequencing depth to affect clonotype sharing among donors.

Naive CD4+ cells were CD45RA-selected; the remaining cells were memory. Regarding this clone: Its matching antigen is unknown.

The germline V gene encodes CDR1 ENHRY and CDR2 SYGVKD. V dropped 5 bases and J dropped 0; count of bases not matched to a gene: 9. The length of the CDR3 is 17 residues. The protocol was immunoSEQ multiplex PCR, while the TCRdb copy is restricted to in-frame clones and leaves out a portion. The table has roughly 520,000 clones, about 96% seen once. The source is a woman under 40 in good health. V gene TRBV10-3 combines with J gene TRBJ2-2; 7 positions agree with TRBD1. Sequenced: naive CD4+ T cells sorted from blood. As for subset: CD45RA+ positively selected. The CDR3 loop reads CAISRARQGSNTGELFF. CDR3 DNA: TGTGCCATCAGTCGCGCCCGACAGGGTTCGAACACCGGGGAGCTGTTTTTT.